The sequence of this T cell receptor beta chain was determined in a study of blood T cell repertoires in COVID-19. Losses at the gene ends were 1 base for V and 7 bases for J; bases not matched to a gene: 7. This CDR3 spans 15 amino acids. Germline CDR1 KGHSH, CDR2 LQKENI. Profiling relied on immunoSEQ multiplex PCR, and the TCRdb table lists in-frame clones only, not all of them. The sample has under 300,000 clones, approximately 86% seen once. This clone was seen only once. J is TRBJ2-7 and V is TRBV18; TRBD1 matches at 10 bases. The receptor was derived from a woman over 75 with active or convalescent COVID-19. Sequenced material: peripheral blood. CDR3 protein: CASSPQRQGAGEQYF. CDR3 DNA sequence: TGTGCCAGCTCACCACAGAGACAGGGGGCAGGTGAGCAGTACTTC.